The 30 T cell receptor beta chains in this list originate from one sample, sequenced in a study of cytomegalovirus exposure and HLA in healthy donors. It was with 60 Vbeta and 13 Jbeta primers that the PCR ran. The protocol was immunoSEQ multiplex PCR, while the TCRdb copy is restricted to in-frame clones and leaves out a portion. Of more than 90,000 clones in the sample, 65% were seen once. Sample: PBMCs. Receptors originate from a boy under 18 in good health and CMV-seropositive.

CDR3 region: CASSEGGAGGQVNTEAFF. CDR3 in DNA: TGTGCCAGCAGCGAGGGGGGGGCAGGGGGCCAAGTGAACACTGAAGCTTTCTTT. The chain has TRBV2 and TRBJ1-1, with 8 nucleotides matching TRBD1. This CDR3 contains 18 residues. The V and J ends lost 6 bases and 0 bases, in that order; junction bases with no gene match: 15. The V gene's germline CDR1 is SNHLY and CDR2 FYNNEI.

This clone was counted a few times. This sequence joins TRBV6-5 and TRBJ2-7; 10 bases are a match to TRBD1. The J segment lost 3 bases and the V segment lost 5 bases, leaving 7 bases of the junction unmatched. There are 15 residues in the CDR3. The germline V gene encodes CDR1 MNHEY and CDR2 SVGAGI. In DNA, the CDR3 is TGTGCCAGCAGTCAAACCGGGACAGGGGACTACGAGCAGTACTTC. Protein sequence: CASSQTGTGDYEQYF.

This sequence joins TRBV7-9 and TRBJ2-3, with 7 bases matching TRBD2. This CDR3 comprises 15 residues. CDR1 and CDR2 from the germline V gene are SEHNR and FQNEAQ (reference sequence). Germline trimming cut 1 base from V and 4 bases from J; bases unmatched to any gene: 5. For the CDR3, the DNA is TGTGCCAGCAGCTTAGACGGGGGGTCCCCAGATACGCAGTATTTT. Amino acids: CASSLDGGSPDTQYF. The full variable domain, completed using reference TRBV7-9 and TRBJ2-3, is DTGVSQNPRHKITKRGQNVTFRCDPISEHNRLYWYRQTLGQGPEFLTYFQNEAQLEKSRLLSDRFSAERPKGSFSTLEIQRTEQGDSAMYLCASSLDGGSPDTQYFGPGTRLTVL.

This chain joins TRBV4-1 and TRBJ2-3; TRBD2 matches at 8 bases. Germline lookup yields CDR1 MGHRA and CDR2 YSYEKL. This CDR3 is built from 14 residues. V dropped 4 bases and J dropped 4; count of bases not matched to a gene: 4. CDR3 sequence reads: CASSRLARADTQYF. CDR3 sequence (DNA): TGCGCCAGCAGCCGACTAGCGCGGGCAGATACGCAGTATTTT.

This clone was detected a few times. The rearrangement links TRBV6-5 to TRBJ2-5; TRBD2 agrees at 10 bases. CDR3 size: 14 residues. Looked up from germline, CDR1 is MNHEY and CDR2 is SVGAGI. V was pared by 8 bases and J by 5 bases, with 8 bases of the junction left unmatched. The CDR3 protein is CASRSSGRWETQYF. CDR3 DNA sequence: TGTGCCAGCCGCTCTAGCGGGAGATGGGAGACCCAGTACTTC.

The chain uses TRBV19 and TRBJ1-2, with 8 nucleotides matching TRBD1. CDR3 size: 15 residues. After removal of 8 bases from V and 0 bases from J, the junction contained 8 bases not matched to a gene. Germline-derived CDR1 and CDR2 are LNHDA and SQIVND (reference sequence). The CDR3 here is CASGDRGGSNYGYTF. In DNA, the CDR3 is TGTGCCAGTGGAGACAGGGGTGGGTCTAACTATGGCTACACCTTC.

The chain recombines TRBV7-9 with TRBJ1-6; 10 nucleotides align to TRBD1. CDR1 and CDR2 (germline): SEHNR, FQNEAQ (reference sequence). Trimming removed 5 bases from V and 8 bases from J; junction bases left unmatched: 6. This CDR3 comprises 15 residues. The CDR3 DNA reads as TGTGCCAGCAGCAGGACAGGGGGTCTGGATTCACCCCTCCACTTT. Protein sequence: CASSRTGGLDSPLHF.

The rearrangement joins TRBV6-5 to TRBJ1-5; D may be TRBD1 (5 bases). Looked up from germline, CDR1 is MNHEY and CDR2 is SVGAGI. The V end lost 5 bases, the J end lost 9 bases, and 11 bases lay between the germline ends. This CDR3 spans 12 amino acids. The CDR3 DNA is TGTGCCAGCAGTACAGGATCCAGGCCCCAGCATTTT. Encoded protein: CASSTGSRPQHF.

This clone was detected once. The chain employs TRBV28 and TRBJ2-7; 9 bases align to TRBD1. With 6 bases clipped from V and 6 bases from J, the junction kept 15 bases outside the gene matches. The CDR3 covers 16 residues. The germline CDR1 and CDR2 sequences are MDHEN and SYDVKM. The CDR3 here is CASRGKIRDRVPEQYF. CDR3 nucleotide sequence: TGTGCCAGCAGGGGAAAAATTCGGGACAGGGTTCCCGAGCAGTACTTC. Supplemented by reference TRBV28 and TRBJ2-7, the full variable domain reads DVKVTQSSRYLVKRTGEKVFLECVQDMDHENMFWYRQDPGLGLRLIYFSYDVKMKEKGDIPEGYSVSREKKERFSLILESASTNQTSMYLCASRGKIRDRVPEQYFGPGTRLTVT.

The sample holds a few counts of this clone. The CDR3 nucleotides are TGTGCCAGCAGCCCCCGACAGGGGAGGACTGAAGCTTTCTTT. Encoded protein: CASSPRQGRTEAFF. J is TRBJ1-1 and V is TRBV9; 8 bases fit TRBD1. The CDR3 spans 14 residues. V gave up 4 bases and J gave up 5 bases; unmatched junction bases: 7. Germline CDR1 SGDLS, CDR2 YYNGEE.

This rearrangement joins TRBV28 to TRBJ1-1; D remains ambiguous. The V gene lost 4 bases and the J gene lost 0 bases, with 6 bases spanning the gap. The CDR3 runs to 13 residues. Germline V gives CDR1 MDHEN, CDR2 SYDVKM. CDR3 amino acids: CASSSRMNTEAFF. In nucleotides, the CDR3 is TGTGCCAGCAGTTCTAGAATGAACACTGAAGCTTTCTTT.

V and J are TRBV18 and TRBJ2-7; D is uncertain. This CDR3 comprises 13 residues. Trimming cost V 6 bases and J 5 bases, with 14 bases left between them. Looked up from germline, CDR1 is KGHSH and CDR2 is LQKENI. The CDR3 sequence: CASSETTPDEQYF. The CDR3 DNA sequence: TGTGCCAGCTCCGAAACTACTCCCGACGAGCAGTACTTC.

This clone was found once. The V gene is TRBV6-1, the J gene TRBJ1-5, with a possible D match to TRBD1 (6 bases). Deletions cut 2 bases from V and 1 base from J, with 6 bases between. Germline V gene data show CDR1 as MNHNS and CDR2 as SASEGT. The CDR3 loop spans 14 amino acids. The CDR3 DNA reads as TGTGCCAGCAGTGAACAGGGGAGCAATCAGCCCCAGCATTTT. Protein product: CASSEQGSNQPQHF.

This clone was found a few times. The chain recombines TRBV6-1 with TRBJ1-1; TRBD1 matches 7 bases. The germline V gene encodes CDR1 MNHNS and CDR2 SASEGT. Losses at the gene ends were 4 bases for V and 6 bases for J; bases not matched to a gene: 11. The CDR3 has 15 residues. The CDR3 sequence is CASSALDRDYAEAFF. CDR3 nucleotides: TGTGCCAGCAGTGCCTTAGACAGGGATTATGCTGAAGCTTTCTTT.

This clone was seen more than once but under ten times. J is TRBJ1-6 and V is TRBV6-6, with D possibly being TRBD1 (6 bases). V gave up 6 bases and J gave up 7 bases, with 10 bases separating them. This CDR3 is 13 amino acids long. The germline gives CDR1 MNHNY, CDR2 SVGAGI (reference sequence). The CDR3 region is CASRNDRNSPLHF. The CDR3 DNA is TGTGCCAGCAGGAACGACAGGAATTCACCCCTCCACTTT.

The rearrangement links TRBV4-1 to TRBJ2-7; 11 bases fit TRBD1. V shed 7 bases, J shed 3 bases, and the junction held 8 bases outside the gene matches. CDR1 is MGHRA, CDR2 YSYEKL, per germline. This CDR3 has 15 residues. Here the CDR3 reads CASTLRDRGGYEQYF. The CDR3 DNA follows: TGCGCCAGCACCTTACGGGACAGGGGGGGCTACGAGCAGTACTTC.

Only one count was recorded for this clone. V usage is TRBV5-1 and J usage is TRBJ2-7; TRBD1 aligns across 7 bases. The V gene's germline CDR1 is SGHRS and CDR2 YFSETQ. CDR3 length: 16 residues. J gave up 0 bases and V 0 bases, and 6 bases lay outside the gene matches. CDR3 coding DNA: TGCGCCAGCAGCTTGGCCTTTCCAGGGGGCTCCTACGAGCAGTACTTC. It encodes CASSLAFPGGSYEQYF.

CDR3 sequence (DNA): TGTGCCAGCTCACCAGCAGGACTAGCTGACGGGGAGCTGTTTTTT. This encodes CASSPAGLADGELFF. The chain recombines TRBV18 with TRBJ2-2; TRBD2 aligns across 8 bases. CDR3 size: 15 residues. The germline V gene encodes CDR1 KGHSH and CDR2 LQKENI. With 2 bases clipped from V and 7 bases from J, the junction kept 6 bases outside the gene matches.

Points on this clone: Relative to the germline gene, one junction end is altered; a read error may explain this. V usage is TRBV6-1 and J usage is TRBJ1-2; D is ambiguous. The CDR3 extends over 13 amino acids. Germline CDR1 MNHNS, CDR2 SASEGT. CDR3 region: CASSPTDGYGYPF. The CDR3 bases are TGTGCCAGCAGTCCCACAGACGGCTATGGCTACCCCTTC.

The chain has TRBV4-3 and TRBJ1-2; D may be TRBD1 (6 bases). V lost 0 bases, J lost 4 bases, and 9 bases lay in between. CDR1 is LGHNA and CDR2 is YSLEER in the germline V gene. The CDR3 is 14 residues long. CDR3: CASSQDRTVYGYTF. Here the CDR3 DNA reads TGCGCCAGCAGCCAAGATAGGACAGTCTATGGCTACACCTTC.

This clone occurred once. The chain couples TRBV7-2 to TRBJ1-1; 10 positions match TRBD1. Trimming at V came to 5 bases and at J to 5 bases, leaving 5 bases not matched to a gene. The CDR3 runs to 14 residues. The germline V gene encodes CDR1 SGHTA and CDR2 FQGNSA. The CDR3 DNA follows: TGTGCCAGCAGCGTACGGACAGGGGGTACTGAAGCTTTCTTT. It is translated as CASSVRTGGTEAFF.

The chain joins TRBV7-9 to TRBJ2-3; D unclear. Germline V gene data show CDR1 as SEHNR and CDR2 as FQNEAQ (reference sequence). Trimming took 3 bases from V and 1 from J, leaving 2 bases between them. CDR3 size: 12 residues. The DNA of the CDR3 is TGTGCCAGCAGCTTCGGCACAGATACGCAGTATTTT. Translation gives CASSFGTDTQYF.

This sequence joins TRBV27 and TRBJ2-7, with TRBD1 matching 7 bases. Germline lookup yields CDR1 MNHEY and CDR2 SMNVEV (reference sequence). After removal of 3 bases from V and 0 bases from J, the junction contained 2 bases not matched to a gene. The length of the CDR3 is 14 residues. CDR3 residues: CASSLKGASYEQYF. The CDR3 DNA sequence: TGTGCCAGCAGTTTGAAGGGGGCCTCCTACGAGCAGTACTTC.

The V and J genes are TRBV5-6 and TRBJ2-2, with D hard to call. Germline V CDR1 and CDR2: SGHDT, YYEEEE. The V gene lost 2 bases and the J gene lost 4 bases, with 12 bases spanning the gap. This CDR3 comprises 15 residues. CDR3 bases: TGTGCCAGCAGCTTAAATGACCGACTCACCGGGGAGCTGTTTTTT. It translates to CASSLNDRLTGELFF.

This chain uses TRBV9 with TRBJ2-1, with 7 bases matching TRBD2. The CDR3 is 15 residues long. The V and J ends lost 6 bases and 0 bases, in that order; junction bases with no gene match: 6. CDR1 is SGDLS and CDR2 is YYNGEE in the germline V gene. CDR3 DNA sequence: TGTGCCAGCAACCGAGCGGGGAGCTCCTACAATGAGCAGTTCTTC. It is translated as CASNRAGSSYNEQFF.

The V gene is TRBV7-8, the J gene TRBJ2-3; possibly TRBD1 for D (6 bases). CDR3 size: 17 residues. Germline V gene data show CDR1 as SGHVS and CDR2 as FQNEAQ. Trimming shortened V by 0 bases and J by 3 bases, and 16 bases separated the two germline ends. The CDR3 DNA is TGTGCCAGCAGCTTAGCGTCTTCGAGCCAGGGGACAGATACGCAGTATTTT. This encodes CASSLASSSQGTDTQYF.

The chain couples TRBV9 to TRBJ2-2; 8 bases align to TRBD1. Germline assignment: CDR1 SGDLS and CDR2 YYNGEE. The CDR3 is made up of 15 amino acids. V shed 0 bases and J 3 bases; nucleotides not matched to a gene: 1. DNA of the CDR3: TGTGCCAGCAGCGTAGGACAGGGGTACACCGGGGAGCTGTTTTTT. This gives the protein CASSVGQGYTGELFF. The complete variable domain, with remaining parts taken from reference TRBV9 and TRBJ2-2, reads DSGVTQTPKHLITATGQRVTLRCSPRSGDLSVYWYQQSLDQGLQFLIQYYNGEERAKGNILERFSAQQFPDLHSELNLSSLELGDSALYFCASSVGQGYTGELFFGEGSRLTVL.

A few counts support this clone. V usage is TRBV19 and J usage is TRBJ1-1, with D uncertain. V shed 3 bases and J shed 6 bases, with 11 bases lying between them. CDR1 is LNHDA and CDR2 is SQIVND in the germline V gene (reference sequence). This CDR3 is 13 amino acids long. The CDR3: CASSMGGSAEAFF. The CDR3 DNA reads as TGTGCCAGTAGTATGGGCGGGTCAGCTGAAGCTTTCTTT.

This clone was observed a handful of times. This chain connects TRBV29-1 to TRBJ2-3; possibly TRBD2 for D (6 bases). The V end lost 5 bases, the J end lost 3 bases, and 9 bases lay between the germline ends. The germline V gene encodes CDR1 SQVTM and CDR2 ANQGSEA. CDR3 length equals 12 residues. The CDR3 loop is CSVYGRTDTQYF. CDR3 bases: TGCAGCGTTTATGGGAGGACAGATACGCAGTATTTT.

This clone was seen a few times. This sequence joins TRBV4-2 and TRBJ2-6; tentative D call: TRBD2 (5 bases). CDR1 is LGHNA and CDR2 is YNFKEQ in the germline V gene. The CDR3 consists of 16 residues. Trimming removed 1 base at V and 2 bases at J, with 9 bases between. CDR3 loop: CASSQGEGTGANVLTF. The CDR3 coding sequence is TGTGCCAGCAGCCAAGGAGAGGGTACTGGGGCCAACGTCCTGACTTTC.